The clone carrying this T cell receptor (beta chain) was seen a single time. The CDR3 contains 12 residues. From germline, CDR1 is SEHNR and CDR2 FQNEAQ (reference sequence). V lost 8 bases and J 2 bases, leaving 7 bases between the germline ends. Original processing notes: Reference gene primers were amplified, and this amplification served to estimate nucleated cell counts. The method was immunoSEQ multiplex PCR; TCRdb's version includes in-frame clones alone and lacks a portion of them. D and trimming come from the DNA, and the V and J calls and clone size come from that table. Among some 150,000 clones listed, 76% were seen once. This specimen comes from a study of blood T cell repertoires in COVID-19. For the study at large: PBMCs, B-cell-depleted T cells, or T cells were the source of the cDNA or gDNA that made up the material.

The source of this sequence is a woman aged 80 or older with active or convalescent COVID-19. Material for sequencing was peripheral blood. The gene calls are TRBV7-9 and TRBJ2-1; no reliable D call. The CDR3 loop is CASEIPYNEQFF. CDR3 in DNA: TGTGCCAGCGAGATCCCCTACAATGAGCAGTTCTTC.